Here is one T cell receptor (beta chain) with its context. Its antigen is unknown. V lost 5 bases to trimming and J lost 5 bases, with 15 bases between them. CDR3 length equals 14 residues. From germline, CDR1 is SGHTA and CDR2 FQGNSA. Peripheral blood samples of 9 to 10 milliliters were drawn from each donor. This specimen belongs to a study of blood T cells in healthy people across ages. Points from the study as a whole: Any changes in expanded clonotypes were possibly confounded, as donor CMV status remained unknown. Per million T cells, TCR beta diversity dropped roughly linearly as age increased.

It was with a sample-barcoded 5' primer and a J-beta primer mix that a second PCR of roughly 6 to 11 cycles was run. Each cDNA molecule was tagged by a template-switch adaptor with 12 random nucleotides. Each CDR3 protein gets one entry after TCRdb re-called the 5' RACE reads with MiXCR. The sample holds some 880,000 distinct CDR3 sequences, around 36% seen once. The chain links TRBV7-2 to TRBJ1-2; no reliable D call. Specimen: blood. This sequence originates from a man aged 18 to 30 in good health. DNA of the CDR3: TGTGCCAGCAGCGTAGGAGGTACGAGATATGGCTACACCTTC. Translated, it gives CASSVGGTRYGYTF.